One and the same sample provided the 32 T cell receptor beta chains below, sequenced in a study of blood T cell repertoires in COVID-19. Data came from immunoSEQ multiplex PCR; TCRdb stores just in-frame clones and leaves some out. Among approximately 140,000 clones, about 90% were seen once, and the ten largest hold 4%. The sample comprised PBMCs or T cells enriched from blood (not recorded which). These TCRs come from a woman in her thirties or forties who had been exposed to COVID-19.

V and J are TRBV7-9 and TRBJ1-1; D may be TRBD1 (6 bases). The CDR3 spans 15 residues. V lost 4 bases to trimming and J lost 1 base, with 13 bases between them. CDR1 SEHNR and CDR2 FQNEAQ come from the germline V gene (reference sequence). CDR3 amino acids: CASSSLGQGNTEAFF. Written as DNA, the CDR3 is TGTGCCAGCAGCTCATTGGGACAAGGGAACACTGAAGCTTTCTTT.

The gene calls are TRBV7-9 and TRBJ1-1; D ambiguous. V lost 1 base and J lost 8, with 8 bases in between. The CDR3 spans 12 residues. Germline V gives CDR1 SEHNR, CDR2 FQNEAQ (reference sequence). DNA of the CDR3: TGTGCCAGCAGCTTAGAACTGAGGGAAGCTTTCTTT. Translation: CASSLELREAFF.

This sequence joins TRBV7-9 and TRBJ2-4, with TRBD1 identical over 7 bases. Germline loops: CDR1 SEHNR, CDR2 FQNEAQ (reference sequence). V shed 0 bases and J 8 bases; nucleotides not matched to a gene: 10. The CDR3 is 16 residues long. The CDR3: CASSLALATGIDIQYF. Here the CDR3 DNA reads TGTGCCAGCAGCTTAGCCTTAGCGACAGGGATCGACATTCAGTACTTC.

The DNA for the CDR3 is TGCGCCAGCAGCCGACCTATAGGACAGGGTCTTACTGGCTACACCTTC. Protein product: CASSRPIGQGLTGYTF. J is TRBJ1-2 and V is TRBV5-1; 8 bases agree with TRBD1. V trimming: 4 bases; J trimming: 7 bases; junction bases outside the gene matches: 15. Germline assignment: CDR1 SGHRS and CDR2 YFSETQ. The CDR3 spans 16 residues.

The chain combines TRBV29-1 with TRBJ1-4; tentatively, D is TRBD1 (5 bases). This CDR3 has 13 amino acids. In germline, CDR1 is SQVTM, CDR2 ANQGSEA. V lost 6 bases and J 5 bases, leaving 13 bases between the germline ends. For the CDR3, the DNA is TGCAGCGTGGAGGGGACCTCCAATGAAAAACTGTTTTTT. Translated, it gives CSVEGTSNEKLFF.

J is TRBJ2-5 and V is TRBV4-1; D possibly corresponds to TRBD2 (6 bases). The germline V and J ends were trimmed by 0 bases and 3 bases, with 8 bases remaining between them. CDR3 length: 14 amino acids. CDR1 is MGHRA, CDR2 YSYEKL, per germline. The CDR3: CASSQDTGEETQYF. CDR3 sequence (DNA): TGCGCCAGCAGCCAAGATACGGGGGAAGAGACCCAGTACTTC.

The V and J genes are TRBV21-1 and TRBJ2-1; the table assigns TRBD2, which was not confirmed against the DNA. TRBV21-1 is listed as a pseudogene. The CDR3 has 17 residues. DNA for the CDR3: TGTGCCAGCAGCAAAGGGGAACTAGCGGAGCCTAACAATGAGCAGTTCTTC. This gives the protein CASSKGELAEPNNEQFF.

The V call is TRBV12-2, the J call TRBJ1-2. TRBV12-2 is an annotated pseudogene. There are 15 residues in the CDR3. The CDR3: CASREGDKQPYGYTF. CDR3 sequence (DNA): TGTGCAAGTCGCGAGGGAGATAAACAGCCCTATGGCTACACCTTC.

V gene TRBV20-1 combines with J gene TRBJ1-2; TRBD1 agrees at 8 bases. The CDR3 runs to 11 residues. Germline CDR1 and CDR2: DFQATT and SNEGSKA (reference sequence). CDR3: CVVGQGYGYTF. CDR3 DNA sequence: TGCGTGGTTGGACAGGGTTATGGCTACACCTTC.

The chain recombines TRBV6-5 with TRBJ2-5; TRBD2 aligns across 7 bases. This CDR3 has 15 amino acids. V shed 2 bases, J shed 4 bases, and the junction held 7 bases outside the gene matches. Germline assignment: CDR1 MNHEY and CDR2 SVGAGI. In nucleotides, the CDR3 is TGTGCCAGCAGTTACGAGGCGGGGGAAGGAGAGACCCAGTACTTC. It is translated as CASSYEAGEGETQYF.

The genes are TRBV6-5 and TRBJ2-5, with D possibly being TRBD1 (7 bases). CDR1 is MNHEY and CDR2 is SVGAGI in the germline V gene. The CDR3 has 14 amino acids. Trimming removed 5 bases at V and 2 bases at J, with 12 bases between. As DNA, the CDR3 is TGTGCCAGCAGTCCAGGGGGGACACAAGAGACCCAGTACTTC. It yields the protein CASSPGGTQETQYF.

This clone was recorded only once. V is TRBV19 and J is TRBJ1-2; D may be TRBD1 (6 bases). Trimming took off 9 bases at V and 7 bases at J, with 15 bases between the two ends. The CDR3 runs 12 residues. Looked up from germline, CDR1 is LNHDA and CDR2 is SQIVND (reference sequence). The CDR3 DNA follows: TGTGCCAGCAAAAGGGGGTCTAGTGGCTACACCTTC. As protein: CASKRGSSGYTF. The full variable domain, completed using reference TRBV19 and TRBJ1-2, is DGGITQSPKYLFRKEGQNVTLSCEQNLNHDAMYWYRQDPGQGLRLIYYSQIVNDFQKGDIAEGYSVSREKKESFPLTVTSAQKNPTAFYLCASKRGSSGYTFGSGTRLTVV.

This chain connects TRBV5-1 to TRBJ1-4; a weak D match, TRBD1 (6 bases). The CDR3 totals 14 residues. CDR1 is SGHRS, CDR2 YFSETQ, per germline. Trimming took 0 bases from V and 6 from J, leaving 9 bases between them. The CDR3, as DNA: TGCGCCAGCAGCTTGGGCAGGGGAGATGAAAAACTGTTTTTT. Translation gives CASSLGRGDEKLFF.

This chain links TRBV18 with TRBJ1-6, with 7 bases lining up with TRBD1. The V gene's germline CDR1 is KGHSH and CDR2 LQKENI. The CDR3 spans 15 residues. Trimming took 3 bases from V and 9 from J; bases not matched to a gene: 8. The CDR3 spells CASSPADRRISPLHF. The CDR3, as DNA: TGTGCCAGCTCACCGGCGGACAGGAGGATTTCACCCCTCCACTTT.

The chain is built from TRBV7-9 and TRBJ1-2; D gene unclear. This CDR3 has 15 residues. From germline, CDR1 is SEHNR and CDR2 FQNEAQ (reference sequence). V was shortened by 2 bases and J by 2 bases, with 12 bases between the two germline ends. The DNA of the CDR3 is TGTGCCAGCAGCTTAAAGATTGGGCAAAACTATGGCTACACCTTC. Its protein product is CASSLKIGQNYGYTF.

This chain links TRBV7-2 with TRBJ1-5; D gene uncertain. In germline, CDR1 is SGHTA, CDR2 FQGNSA. The CDR3 contains 14 residues. Trimming removed 1 base from V and 9 bases from J, with 13 bases in between. The CDR3 bases are TGTGCCAGCAGCTTAGGGGCGTCTTCTCGGCCCCAGCATTTT. Its protein is CASSLGASSRPQHF.

V and J are TRBV5-1 and TRBJ1-3; possibly TRBD1 for D (6 bases). V gave up 4 bases and J gave up 4 bases, with 15 bases separating them. Germline CDR1 reads SGHRS; CDR2 reads YFSETQ. The CDR3 totals 15 residues. The CDR3 is CASSPDSGAGNTIYF. The CDR3, as DNA: TGCGCCAGCAGCCCGGACAGTGGGGCGGGAAACACCATATATTTT.

The V and J genes are TRBV19 and TRBJ1-5, with 10 positions matching TRBD1. The CDR3 length is 15 residues. The V and J ends lost 5 bases and 4 bases, in that order; junction bases with no gene match: 5. Germline V gene sequence: CDR1 LNHDA, CDR2 SQIVND (reference sequence). CDR3 in DNA: TGTGCCAGTAGTCCGGGACAGGGGCGAAATCAGCCCCAGCATTTT. Encoded protein: CASSPGQGRNQPQHF.

The chain links TRBV28 to TRBJ1-2, with 8 bases fitting TRBD1. The CDR3 totals 15 residues. Germline-derived CDR1 and CDR2 are MDHEN and SYDVKM. V lost 4 bases to trimming and J lost 4 bases; unmatched junction nucleotides: 8. As DNA, the CDR3 is TGTGCCAGCAGTTCAGGGGGCGCGGATTTCTATGGCTACACCTTC. It specifies CASSSGGADFYGYTF.

The rearrangement joins TRBV9 to TRBJ2-2; 7 nucleotides agree with TRBD2. CDR1 is SGDLS and CDR2 is YYNGEE in the germline V gene. With 0 bases clipped from V and 7 bases from J, the junction kept 6 bases outside the gene matches. This CDR3 has 15 amino acids. DNA for the CDR3: TGTGCCAGCAGCGTAGTGGAGGGGAGGGGCGGGGAGCTGTTTTTT. It is translated as CASSVVEGRGGELFF.

Points on this clone: Additional DNA sequences in this sample encode the identical CDR3. The CDR3 loop is CASSLSPGNYGYTF. The CDR3 DNA sequence: TGTGCCAGCAGTTTATCTCCAGGCAACTATGGCTACACCTTC. This rearrangement joins TRBV27 to TRBJ1-2, with D uncertain. The germline V gene has CDR1 MNHEY and CDR2 SMNVEV (reference sequence). With 0 bases removed from V and 2 bases from J, the gap between germline ends came to 7 bases. CDR3 length: 14 residues.

The rearrangement links TRBV29-1 to TRBJ2-3; the match to TRBD2 covers 16 bases. CDR1 is SQVTM, CDR2 ANQGSEA, per germline. J lost 2 bases, V lost 2 bases, and 4 bases had no gene match. The CDR3 contains 17 residues. DNA for the CDR3: TGCAGCGTTGAACCCGGGACTAGCGGGAGGGACACAGATACGCAGTATTTT. Translating it yields CSVEPGTSGRDTDTQYF.

V is TRBV11-2 and J is TRBJ1-4; tentative D call: TRBD1 (5 bases). V dropped 4 bases and J dropped 0 bases, with 6 bases sitting between them. Germline V gene lookup returns CDR1 SGHAT and CDR2 FQNNGV. The CDR3 is made up of 14 amino acids. The CDR3 bases are TGTGCCAGCAGCTCGACAGCAACTAATGAAAAACTGTTTTTT. It specifies CASSSTATNEKLFF.

The chain recombines TRBV7-3 with TRBJ2-1, with D maybe TRBD1 (5 bases). The CDR3 is 15 amino acids. Germline CDR1 is SGHTA and CDR2 is FQGTGA. Trimming shortened V by 4 bases and J by 0 bases, and 10 bases separated the two germline ends. As DNA, the CDR3 is TGTGCCAGCAGCTCAGACAGAAACTCCTACAATGAGCAGTTCTTC. Its translation is CASSSDRNSYNEQFF.

This clone was counted a few times. The chain uses TRBV21-1 and TRBJ1-1; TRBD1 reflects the table's D call only, with no check against the DNA. TRBV21-1 is a known pseudogene. CDR3 length: 14 amino acids. This CDR3 reads CASTNPEDSHEAFF. The CDR3 coding sequence is TGTGCCAGCACCAATCCAGAGGACAGCCATGAAGCTTTCTTT.

As regards this clone: The junction does not match germline at one end; this may be a read error. V is TRBV9 and J is TRBJ1-2; D call uncertain. Germline CDR1 SGDLS, CDR2 YYNGEE. The CDR3 is made up of 10 amino acids. CDR3 nucleotide sequence: TGTGCCAGCAGCGTAGAAGAGGGTGGCTTC. As protein: CASSVEEGGF.

The chain links TRBV20-1 to TRBJ1-2; D uncertain. The length of the CDR3 is 15 residues. V lost 3 bases and J 0 bases, leaving 14 bases between the germline ends. Per germline, CDR1 DFQATT and CDR2 SNEGSKA (reference sequence). DNA of the CDR3: TGCAGTGCTAGTTCCGAACTGGAGGCTAACTATGGCTACACCTTC. Translating it yields CSASSELEANYGYTF.

This chain joins TRBV12-3 or TRBV12-4 and TRBJ2-7; D remains unclear. The CDR3 extends over 13 amino acids. V was shortened by 3 bases and J by 1 base, with 7 bases between the two germline ends. In DNA, the CDR3 is TGTGCCAGCAGTTTCCGTTTATCCTACGAGCAGTACTTC. Its translation is CASSFRLSYEQYF.

The J gene is TRBJ1-2, the V gene TRBV25-1, with D uncertain. This CDR3 region has 13 residues. Looked up from germline, CDR1 is MGHDK and CDR2 is SYGVNS. Trimming cost V 4 bases and J 7 bases, with 13 bases left between them. The DNA for the CDR3 is TGTGCCAGCAGTGGGCTGAGGGCTACTGGCTACACCTTC. This gives the protein CASSGLRATGYTF.

The rearrangement joins TRBV5-4 to TRBJ2-7; 14 nucleotides line up with TRBD2. V shed 2 bases, J shed 0 bases, and the junction held 4 bases outside the gene matches. The CDR3 length is 17 residues. Germline lookup yields CDR1 SGHNT and CDR2 YYREEE (reference sequence). The CDR3 loop is CASSFGLAGGSSYEQYF. DNA for the CDR3: TGTGCCAGCAGCTTCGGACTAGCGGGGGGCAGCTCCTACGAGCAGTACTTC. The full variable domain, with the rest looked up from reference TRBV5-4 and TRBJ2-7, is ETGVTQSPTHLIKTRGQQVTLRCSSQSGHNTVSWYQQALGQGPQFIFQYYREEENGRGNFPPRFSGLQFPNYSSELNVNALELDDSALYLCASSFGLAGGSSYEQYFGPGTRLTVT.

The chain has TRBV3-1 (or the pseudogene TRBV3-2) and TRBJ2-3; TRBD1 might be the D (5 bases). The CDR3 is 15 residues long. Per the germline V gene, CDR1 is LGHDT and CDR2 is YNNKEL (reference sequence). V was clipped by 1 base and J by 3 bases, with 11 bases between them. The CDR3 sequence: CASSQGDSRTDTQYF. DNA of the CDR3: TGTGCCAGCAGCCAAGGCGACAGTAGGACAGATACGCAGTATTTT.

The V call is TRBV5-6, the J call TRBJ2-3; 9 bases agree with TRBD1. There are 15 residues in the CDR3. Germline loops: CDR1 SGHDT, CDR2 YYEEEE. The V and J ends lost 1 base and 6 bases, in that order; junction bases with no gene match: 6. CDR3 DNA: TGTGCCAGCAGCTTGTCACAGGGGGCCATTGATACGCAGTATTTT. Translation: CASSLSQGAIDTQYF.